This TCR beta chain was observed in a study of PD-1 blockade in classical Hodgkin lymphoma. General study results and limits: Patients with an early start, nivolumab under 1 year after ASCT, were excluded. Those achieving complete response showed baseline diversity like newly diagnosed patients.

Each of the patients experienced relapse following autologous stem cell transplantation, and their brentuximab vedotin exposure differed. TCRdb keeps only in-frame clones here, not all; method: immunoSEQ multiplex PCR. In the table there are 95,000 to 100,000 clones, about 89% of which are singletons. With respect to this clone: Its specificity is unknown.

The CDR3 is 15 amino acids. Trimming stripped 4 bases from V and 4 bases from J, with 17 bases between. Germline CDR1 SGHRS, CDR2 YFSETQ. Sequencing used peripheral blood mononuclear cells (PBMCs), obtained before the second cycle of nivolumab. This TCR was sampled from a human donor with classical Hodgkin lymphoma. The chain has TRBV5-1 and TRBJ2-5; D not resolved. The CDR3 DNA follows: TGCGCCAGCAGCCCCCACACACTGCGTACAGAGACCCAGTACTTC. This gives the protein CASSPHTLRTETQYF.